This T cell receptor beta chain originates from a study of blood T cells in healthy people across ages. Comment on this clonotype: Its antigen is not known.

This CDR3 is built from 11 residues. Looked up from germline, CDR1 is DFQATT and CDR2 is SNEGSKA (reference sequence). V was trimmed by 7 bases and J by 9 bases, leaving 14 bases between them. Study-wide points: Diversity estimates drawn from one million T cells were deemed underestimates. Measured against age, TCR beta diversity per million T cells decreased in a roughly linear manner.

Combining a sample-barcoded 5' primer with a J-beta primer mix, a second PCR ran for about 7 to 11 cycles. TCRdb itself ran the 5' RACE reads through MiXCR, one entry per CDR3 protein. This table has about 1,800,000 distinct CDR3 sequences, 28% appearing once. The chain couples TRBV20-1 to TRBJ2-3; D tentatively fits TRBD1 or TRBD2 (6 bases each). The sample was blood. This TCR was sampled from a woman aged 30 to 39 in good health. DNA for the CDR3: TGCAGTGGCGGGACATCCGGGACGCAGTATTTT. Its translation: CSGGTSGTQYF.